The text below deals with one T cell receptor beta chain. These data come from a study of T cell changes during pregnancy in multiple sclerosis. Assay: immunoSEQ multiplex PCR; the TCRdb copy retains only in-frame clones and omits some. The repertoire consists of 95,000 to 100,000 clones, with 92% occurring once and the leading ten covering around 2.1%. Germline lookup yields CDR1 GTSNPN and CDR2 SVGIG (reference sequence). The V end lost 0 bases, the J end lost 0 bases, and 8 bases lay between the germline ends. The CDR3 length is 14 residues. This TCR was recovered from a female donor in good health, enrolled as a control in a pregnancy study. V and J are TRBV30 and TRBJ1-1; no definite D call. Sample: peripheral blood, taken after pregnancy. As DNA, the CDR3 is TGTGCCTGGAGTGTTACTAGGGTGAACACTGAAGCTTTCTTT. As protein: CAWSVTRVNTEAFF.